This T cell receptor (beta chain) was sequenced in a study of blood T cell repertoires in COVID-19 (dated by TCRdb to the early 2020s). For the wider study: Samples covering the acute and convalescent phases of COVID-19 were provided by collaborators in the United States, Italy and Spain. The prospective study material was composed of cDNA or gDNA derived from T cells, B-cell-depleted T cells, or PBMCs. Subjects who had been exposed to COVID-19, were actively infected with it, or had recovered from it provided the deeply sampled blood TCRbeta repertoires that made up the dataset. The repertoires were released in a freely available public database intended as a resource for research on the immune response to SARS-CoV-2. Samples were obtained from the ongoing ImmuneRACE study (first 160 participants) and from 1,200 or so subjects provided by 6 global collaborators. A de-identified subject ID, COVID-19 status, age in years and sex were almost always included in the sample metadata. Where available, HLA class I and class II types were obtained from metadata supplied by the sample provider rather than from assay-based typing. General findings and caveats noted by the study authors: How much clinical and demographic metadata was included differed by source and by participant, and the metadata was provided uncurated.

The immunoSEQ Assay, a bias-controlled multiplex PCR, was used to amplify TCRbeta CDR3 regions from genomic DNA. The published analysis was carried out like this. The number of nucleated cells in each sample was estimated by amplification of reference gene primers within the assay. To quantify the absolute abundance of each unique TCRbeta CDR3 rearrangement, sequence reads were collapsed and filtered. For each sample, productive Simpson clonality was calculated by taking the square root of Simpson's diversity index across productive rearrangements. TCRdb's version of the immuneACCESS table is confined to in-frame rearrangements and falls short of the full clone set. An unresolved V gene accounts for under half of the shortfall where checked; the remainder is of unknown origin. The DNA gave D and trimming, while V, J and clone size come from that table. Counted in this sample were some 170,000 clones; 84% of them appeared once. The ten largest account for 15% of the sample.

For this clone: Its antigen is unknown. Nothing much larger sits one base from this clone, and base qualities are not available.

Trimming takes 4 bases from V and 0 bases from J, and the germline ends sit 16 bases apart. CDR3 length: 17 amino acids, cysteine to phenylalanine. The sequence is cut down to CDR3 DNA, 51 bases in frame from base 1. The germline V gene (reference sequence) yields LGHDT for CDR1 and YNNKEL for CDR2. In the prospective study, participants were about 18 to 100 years old, resided in about two dozen geographic areas of the United States, and were enrolled through a virtual design. To assign participants to cohorts, the prospective study relied on clinical history that participants themselves reported in a screening survey and a study questionnaire. Recovered participants in ImmuneRACE Cohort 3 were defined by two consecutive negative NP/OP PCR tests, clearance by a healthcare professional, or resolution of symptoms. Each participant in the prospective study had whole blood, serum and a nasopharyngeal or oropharyngeal swab collected by mobile phlebotomists. Over a roughly 2-month period, participants in the prospective study had the option of providing additional blood draws and questionnaires. Before DNA extraction, blood samples from the prospective study were shipped at room temperature or frozen.

This TCR was sampled from a man aged 45-65 years who had recovered from COVID-19. This sequence uses TRBV3-1 (or the pseudogene TRBV3-2) and TRBJ1-3; the D gene is perhaps TRBD1, from 5 matching bases. Sequences were obtained from PBMCs or T cells enriched from blood (not recorded which). The CDR3 here reads CASSPMMGPRSGNTIYF. The bases are TGTGCCAGCAGCCCGATGATGGGGCCCCGCTCTGGAAACACCATATATTTT.